Described below is a single TCR beta chain sequence and its context. This entry is derived from a study of blood T cell repertoires in COVID-19. The V gene lost 5 bases and the J gene lost 2 bases, with 15 bases spanning the gap. The CDR3 is made up of 15 amino acids. CDR1 is SGHTA and CDR2 is FQGNSA in the germline V gene. Original processing notes: Reference gene primers were amplified, and this amplification served to estimate nucleated cell counts. Clones were read by immunoSEQ multiplex PCR, and TCRdb kept only the in-frame ones, dropping some. V and J calls and clone size come straight from that table; D and trimming were deduced from the DNA. The sample contains about 260,000 clones, roughly 87% of which appear only once.

Material for sequencing was peripheral blood. This sequence joins TRBV7-2 and TRBJ1-2, with unresolved D. The TCR comes from a human donor in a cohort sampled during active COVID-19. CDR3 sequence: CASSLGISFNYGYTF. The CDR3 bases are TGTGCCAGCAGCCTCGGGATTAGCTTCAACTATGGCTACACCTTC.